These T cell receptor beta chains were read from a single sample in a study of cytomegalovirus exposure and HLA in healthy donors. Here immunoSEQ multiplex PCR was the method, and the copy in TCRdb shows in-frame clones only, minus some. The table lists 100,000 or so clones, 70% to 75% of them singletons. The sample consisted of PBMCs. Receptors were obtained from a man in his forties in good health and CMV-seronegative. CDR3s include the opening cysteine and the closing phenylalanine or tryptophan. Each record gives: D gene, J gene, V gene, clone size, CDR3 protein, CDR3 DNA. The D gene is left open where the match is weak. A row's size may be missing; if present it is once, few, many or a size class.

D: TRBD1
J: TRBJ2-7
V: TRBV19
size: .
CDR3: CASSRDSAYEQYF
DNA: TGTGCCAGTAGCAGGGACAGCGCCTACGAGCAGTACTTC

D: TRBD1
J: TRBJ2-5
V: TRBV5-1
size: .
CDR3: CASSNGQGRQETQYF
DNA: TGCGCCAGCAGTAACGGACAGGGAAGGCAAGAGACCCAGTACTTC

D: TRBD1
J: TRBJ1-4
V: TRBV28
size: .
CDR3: CASRDRPTNEKLFF
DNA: TGTGCCAGCCGGGACAGACCAACTAATGAAAAACTGTTTTTT

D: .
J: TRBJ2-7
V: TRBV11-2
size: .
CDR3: CASSPSYEQYF
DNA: TGTGCCAGCAGCCCTTCCTACGAGCAGTACTTC

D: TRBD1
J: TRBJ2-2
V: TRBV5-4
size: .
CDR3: CASSLASGGDTGELFF
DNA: TGTGCCAGCAGCTTGGCCTCAGGGGGCGATACCGGGGAGCTGTTTTTT

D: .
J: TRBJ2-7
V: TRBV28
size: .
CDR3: CASSSPMEQYF
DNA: TGTGCCAGCAGTTCCCCCATGGAGCAGTACTTC

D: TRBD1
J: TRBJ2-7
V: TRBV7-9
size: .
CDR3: CASSFPGGAVGGQYF
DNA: TGTGCCAGCAGCTTTCCAGGGGGCGCGGTGGGAGGGCAGTACTTC

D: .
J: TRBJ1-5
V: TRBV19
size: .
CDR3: CASSGGEGTLMGNQPQHF
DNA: TGTGCCAGTAGTGGCGGGGAGGGGACTCTCATGGGCAATCAGCCCCAGCATTTT

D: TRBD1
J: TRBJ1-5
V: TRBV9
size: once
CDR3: CASSAGDRRGNQPQHF
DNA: TGTGCCAGCAGCGCGGGGGACAGGAGGGGCAATCAGCCCCAGCATTTT

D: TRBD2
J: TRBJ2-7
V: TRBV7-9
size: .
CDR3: CASSRHSGTSGEQYF
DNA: TGTGCCAGCAGCCGTCACTCCGGGACTAGCGGAGAGCAGTACTTC

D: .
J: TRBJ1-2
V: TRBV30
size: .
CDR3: CAWSVVQSYGYTF
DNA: TGTGCCTGGAGTGTTGTCCAGTCCTATGGCTACACCTTC

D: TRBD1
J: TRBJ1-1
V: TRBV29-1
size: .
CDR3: CSVEDLPHPGQGRMNTEAFF
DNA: TGCAGCGTTGAAGATCTACCCCATCCGGGACAGGGAAGAATGAACACTGAAGCTTTCTTT

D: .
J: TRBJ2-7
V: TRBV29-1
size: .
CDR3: CSVTGYAYEQYF
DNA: TGCAGCGTAACAGGGTATGCCTACGAGCAGTACTTC

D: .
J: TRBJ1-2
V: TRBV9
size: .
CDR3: CASSVGRSGRGYTF
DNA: TGTGCCAGCAGCGTAGGTAGGAGTGGTCGCGGCTACACCTTC

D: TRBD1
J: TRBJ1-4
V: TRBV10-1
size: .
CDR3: CASSEAAGTARGEKLFF
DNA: TGCGCCAGCAGTGAAGCGGCCGGGACAGCGAGGGGTGAAAAACTGTTTTTT

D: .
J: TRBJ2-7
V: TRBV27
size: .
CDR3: CASSLGQWNEQYF
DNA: TGTGCCAGCAGTTTAGGACAGTGGAACGAGCAGTACTTC

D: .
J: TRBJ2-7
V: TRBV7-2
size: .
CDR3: CASSPQGNEQYF
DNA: TGTGCCAGCAGCCCACAGGGCAACGAGCAGTACTTC

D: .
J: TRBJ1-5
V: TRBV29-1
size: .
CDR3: CSVEFGSGPQHF
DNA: .

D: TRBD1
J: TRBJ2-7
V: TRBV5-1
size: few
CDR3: CASSSQTGSSYEQYF
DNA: TGCGCCAGCAGCTCGCAGACAGGGAGCTCCTACGAGCAGTACTTC

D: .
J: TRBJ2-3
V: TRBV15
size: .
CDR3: CATSRDFRRSADTQYF
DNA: TGTGCCACCAGCAGAGATTTCCGTCGGTCCGCAGATACGCAGTATTTT

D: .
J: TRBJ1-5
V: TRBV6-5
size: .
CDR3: CASKLRGSNQPQHF
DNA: TGTGCCAGCAAGTTACGGGGGAGCAATCAGCCCCAGCATTTT

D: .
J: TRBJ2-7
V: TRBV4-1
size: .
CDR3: CASSQALNYEQYF
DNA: TGCGCCAGCAGCCAAGCACTAAACTACGAGCAGTACTTC

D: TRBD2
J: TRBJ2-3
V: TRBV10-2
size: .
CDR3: CASSQVAGSGTQYF
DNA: TGCGCCAGCAGTCAGGTAGCGGGGTCGGGTACGCAGTATTTT

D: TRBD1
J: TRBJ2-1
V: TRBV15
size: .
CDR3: CATSSRGQNEQFF
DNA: TGTGCCACCAGCAGCAGGGGGCAAAATGAGCAGTTCTTC

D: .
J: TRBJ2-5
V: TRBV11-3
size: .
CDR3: CASSLGLQETQYF
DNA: TGTGCCAGCAGCCTCGGGTTACAAGAGACCCAGTACTTC

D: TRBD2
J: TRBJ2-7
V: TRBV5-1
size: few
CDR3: CASSSGGDGAKWQYF
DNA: TGCGCCAGCAGCTCGGGGGGGGACGGAGCGAAGTGGCAGTACTTC

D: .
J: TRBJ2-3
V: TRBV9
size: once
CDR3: CASSVTGSDTQYF
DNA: TGTGCCAGCAGCGTAACAGGGTCAGATACGCAGTATTTT

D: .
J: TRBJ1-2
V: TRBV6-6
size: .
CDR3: CASSYTANYGYTF
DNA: TGTGCCAGCAGTTATACAGCTAACTATGGCTACACCTTC

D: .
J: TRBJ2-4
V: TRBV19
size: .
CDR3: CASSISAGGGKNIQYF
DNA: TGTGCCAGTAGCATATCGGCAGGGGGAGGAAAAAACATTCAGTACTTC

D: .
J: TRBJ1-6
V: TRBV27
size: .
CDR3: CATTMGRSYNSPLHF
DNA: TGTGCCACTACCATGGGCAGGTCCTATAATTCACCCCTCCACTTT

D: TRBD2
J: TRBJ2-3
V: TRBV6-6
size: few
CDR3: CASSGQRGAHRDTQYF
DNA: TGTGCCAGCAGTGGACAGCGGGGGGCCCATCGAGATACGCAGTATTTT

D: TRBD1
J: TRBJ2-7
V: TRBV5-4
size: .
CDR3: CASSPKGTGPYEQYF
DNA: TGTGCCAGCAGCCCAAAGGGGACAGGGCCCTACGAGCAGTACTTC

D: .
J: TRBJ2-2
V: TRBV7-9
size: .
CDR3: CASSLSGWTGELFF
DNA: TGTGCCAGCAGCCTAAGCGGGTGGACCGGGGAGCTGTTTTTT

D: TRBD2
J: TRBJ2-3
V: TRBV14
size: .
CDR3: CASSQVGGASDTQYF
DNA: TGTGCCAGCAGCCAAGTCGGGGGGGCTTCCGATACGCAGTATTTT

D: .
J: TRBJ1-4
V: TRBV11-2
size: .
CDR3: CASSLGGQRRHEKLFF
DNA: TGTGCCAGCAGCTTAGGCGGCCAACGACGCCATGAAAAACTGTTTTTT

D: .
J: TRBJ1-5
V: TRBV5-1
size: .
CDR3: CASSPQGWEPQHF
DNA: TGCGCCAGCAGCCCCCAGGGGTGGGAGCCCCAGCATTTT

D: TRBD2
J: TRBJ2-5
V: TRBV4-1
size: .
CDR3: CASSQSGALGTQYF
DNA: TGCGCCAGCAGCCAGAGCGGGGCGCTCGGGACCCAGTACTTC

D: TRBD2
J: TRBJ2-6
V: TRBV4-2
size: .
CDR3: CASSQGTSSGANVLTF
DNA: TGTGCCAGCAGCCAAGGGACTAGCTCTGGGGCCAACGTCCTGACTTTC

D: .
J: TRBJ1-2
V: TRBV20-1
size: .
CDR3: CSAPGLYGYTF
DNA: TGCAGTGCTCCGGGACTCTATGGCTACACCTTC

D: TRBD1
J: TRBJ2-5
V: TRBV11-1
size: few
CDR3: CASSFWTGGAIETQYF
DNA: TGTGCCAGCAGCTTCTGGACAGGGGGCGCGATAGAGACCCAGTACTTC

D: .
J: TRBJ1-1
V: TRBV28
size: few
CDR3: CASSAHDRSNTEAFF
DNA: TGTGCCAGCAGTGCACATGACAGGAGTAACACTGAAGCTTTCTTT

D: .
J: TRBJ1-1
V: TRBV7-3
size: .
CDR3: CASSPGRNTEAFF
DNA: TGTGCCAGCAGCCCCGGGAGGAACACTGAAGCTTTCTTT

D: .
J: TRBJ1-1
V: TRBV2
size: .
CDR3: CASSVEEGTEAFF
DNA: TGTGCCAGCAGTGTTGAGGAGGGGACTGAAGCTTTCTTT

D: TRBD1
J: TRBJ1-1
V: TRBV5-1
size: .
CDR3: CASSLQGAGELEAFF
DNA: TGCGCCAGCAGCTTACAGGGGGCTGGCGAACTAGAAGCTTTCTTT

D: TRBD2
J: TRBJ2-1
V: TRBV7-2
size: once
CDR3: CASSLLGPSGRNEQFF
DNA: TGTGCCAGCAGCTTATTGGGCCCTAGCGGGAGAAATGAGCAGTTCTTC

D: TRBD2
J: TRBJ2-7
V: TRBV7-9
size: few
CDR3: CASSLGAGGPSSYEQYF
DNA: TGTGCCAGCAGCTTAGGAGCGGGAGGACCTAGCTCCTACGAGCAGTACTTC

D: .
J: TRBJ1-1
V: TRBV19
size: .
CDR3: CASSSWVGEENTEAFF
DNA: TGTGCCAGTTCCTCCTGGGTCGGTGAGGAGAACACTGAAGCTTTCTTT

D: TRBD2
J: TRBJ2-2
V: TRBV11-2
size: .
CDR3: CASRSLASGELFF
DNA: TGTGCCAGCCGTTCACTAGCGTCCGGGGAGCTGTTTTTT

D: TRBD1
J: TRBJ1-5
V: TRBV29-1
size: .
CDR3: CSVEGQPNQPQHF
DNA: TGCAGCGTTGAGGGACAGCCTAATCAGCCCCAGCATTTT

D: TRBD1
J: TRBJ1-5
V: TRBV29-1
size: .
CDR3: CSIRTGDRQPQHF
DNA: TGCAGCATCAGAACAGGGGATCGGCAGCCCCAGCATTTT

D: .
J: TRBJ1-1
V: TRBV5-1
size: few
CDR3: CASSFVMNTEAFF
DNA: TGCGCCAGCAGCTTTGTTATGAACACTGAAGCTTTCTTT

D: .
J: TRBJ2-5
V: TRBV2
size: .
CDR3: CASSPGETQYF
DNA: TGTGCCAGCAGTCCGGGTGAGACCCAGTACTTC

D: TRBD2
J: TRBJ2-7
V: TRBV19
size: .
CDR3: CASSPSNRGAGGYEQYF
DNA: TGTGCCAGTAGTCCTTCTAACAGGGGAGCGGGAGGATACGAGCAGTACTTC

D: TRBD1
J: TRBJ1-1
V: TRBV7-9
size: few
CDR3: CASSRTRGLLNTEAFF
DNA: TGTGCCAGCAGCCGGACCAGGGGGCTATTGAACACTGAAGCTTTCTTT

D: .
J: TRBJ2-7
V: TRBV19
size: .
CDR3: CASSMGTGSYEQYF
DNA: TGTGCCAGTAGTATGGGTACAGGCTCCTACGAGCAGTACTTC

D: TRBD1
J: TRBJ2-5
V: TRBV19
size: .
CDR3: CASSADRDRFQETQYF
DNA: TGTGCCAGTAGTGCTGACCGGGACAGATTCCAAGAGACCCAGTACTTC